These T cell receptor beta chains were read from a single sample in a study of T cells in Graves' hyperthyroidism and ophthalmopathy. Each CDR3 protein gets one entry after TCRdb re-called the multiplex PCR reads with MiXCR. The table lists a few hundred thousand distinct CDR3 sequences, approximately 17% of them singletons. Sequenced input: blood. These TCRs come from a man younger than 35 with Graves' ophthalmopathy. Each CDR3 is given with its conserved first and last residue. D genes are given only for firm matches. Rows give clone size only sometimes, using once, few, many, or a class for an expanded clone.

TGCAGCGGGACTCCGGGACAGGGGGCGGGGTATGGCTACACCTTC | CSGTPGQGAGYGYTF | TRBD1 | TRBJ1-2 | TRBV20-1 | .
TGTGCCAGCAGCTTGTGGCGGGAAACAAACTATGGCTACACCTTC | CASSLWRETNYGYTF | . | TRBJ1-2 | TRBV5-5 | .
TGTGCCAGCAGCAAGCAAGGTAGACTAGGGTACAATGAGCAGTTCTTC | CASSKQGRLGYNEQFF | . | TRBJ2-1 | TRBV11-2 | .
TGTGCCAGCAGTCCACTCGGCAGGGACCACGAGCAGTACTTC | CASSPLGRDHEQYF | . | TRBJ2-7 | TRBV27 | many
TGTGCCACCAGCAGAGACGACAGCCAAGAGACCCAGTACTTC | CATSRDDSQETQYF | . | TRBJ2-5 | TRBV15 | .
TGTGCCAGCAGCTCCCCATTCGGGGGGAATGAGCAGTTCTTC | CASSSPFGGNEQFF | TRBD2 | TRBJ2-1 | TRBV11-3 | many
TGCGCCAGCAGCGTTTCGGGGGGAGGCTACACCTTC | CASSVSGGGYTF | . | TRBJ1-2 | TRBV5-1 | many
TGCAGTGGGGAGGGGGGGGGCTTCGAAACTGAAGCTTTCTTT | CSGEGGGFETEAFF | . | TRBJ1-1 | TRBV20-1 | .
TGTGCCAGCTCACCCGGGCCAATCTTTAGAAGCGACTATGGCTACACCTTC | CASSPGPIFRSDYGYTF | . | TRBJ1-2 | TRBV18 | .
TGTGCCAGCACGGGGACGGAGCCATATGGCTACACCTTC | CASTGTEPYGYTF | . | TRBJ1-2 | TRBV2 | many
TGCAGTGCTATTGAGGGTCAGAGTGGCTACACCTTC | CSAIEGQSGYTF | . | TRBJ1-2 | TRBV20-1 | few